The subject of this entry is one T cell receptor (beta chain). As originally analysed: Amplifying reference gene primers gave estimates of nucleated cell counts. Method: immunoSEQ multiplex PCR; TCRdb's copy keeps in-frame clones and lacks some. V, J and clone size are taken as reported in that table, and D and trimming were inferred from the DNA itself. The data show more than 150,000 clones, approximately 85% seen once. This sample was taken from a study of blood T cell repertoires in COVID-19. Across the study: Sites across the United States, Italy and Spain contributed samples from acute and convalescent COVID-19. PBMCs, B-cell-depleted T cells, or T cells provided the cDNA or gDNA that made up the material.

The germline CDR1 and CDR2 sequences are SEHNR and FQNEAQ (reference sequence). V shed 4 bases and J 3 bases; nucleotides not matched to a gene: 8. The CDR3 totals 15 residues. Sequencing was performed on peripheral blood. The rearrangement links TRBV7-9 to TRBJ1-2; 7 nucleotides align to TRBD1. The source is a woman over 75 with acute or convalescent COVID-19. CDR3 coding DNA: TGTGCCAGCAGCTCCCAAACAGGGGAGGACTATGGCTACACCTTC. This codes for CASSSQTGEDYGYTF. Full variable domain (outside the CDR3, taken from reference TRBV7-9 and TRBJ1-2): DTGVSQNPRHKITKRGQNVTFRCDPISEHNRLYWYRQTLGQGPEFLTYFQNEAQLEKSRLLSDRFSAERPKGSFSTLEIQRTEQGDSAMYLCASSSQTGEDYGYTFGSGTRLTVV.